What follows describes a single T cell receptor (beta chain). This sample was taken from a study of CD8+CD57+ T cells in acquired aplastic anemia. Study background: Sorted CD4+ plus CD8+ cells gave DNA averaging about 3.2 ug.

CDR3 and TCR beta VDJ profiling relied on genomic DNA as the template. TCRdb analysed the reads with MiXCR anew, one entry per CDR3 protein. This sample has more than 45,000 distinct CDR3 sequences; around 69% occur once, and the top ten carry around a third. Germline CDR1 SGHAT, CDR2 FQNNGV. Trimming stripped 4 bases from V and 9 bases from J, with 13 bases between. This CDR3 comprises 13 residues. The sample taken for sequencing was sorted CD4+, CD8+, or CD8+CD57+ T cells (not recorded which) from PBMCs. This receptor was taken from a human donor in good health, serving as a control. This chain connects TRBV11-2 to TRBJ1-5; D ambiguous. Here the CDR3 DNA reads TGTGCCAGCAGCTCCACGGGTGAACGGCCCCAGCATTTT. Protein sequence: CASSSTGERPQHF. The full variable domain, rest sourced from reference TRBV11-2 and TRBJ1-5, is EAGVAQSPRYKIIEKRQSVAFWCNPISGHATLYWYQQILGQGPKLLIQFQNNGVVDDSQLPKDRFSAERLKGVDSTLKIQPAKLEDSAVYLCASSSTGERPQHFGDGTRLSIL.